The clone carrying this TCR beta chain was found once. What it recognizes is unknown. This record belongs to a study of siplizumab effects on memory and regulatory T cells. Study results and limitations: Greater diversity than memory cells seemed evident in naive T cells, which also appeared to be major alloresponse contributors. There were only a minor fraction of alloreactive clones that mapped to unstimulated subsets.

From germline, CDR1 is SEHNR and CDR2 FQNEAQ (reference sequence). The CDR3 length is 12 residues. V lost 6 bases to trimming and J lost 8 bases, with 13 bases between them. The repertoire was sequenced with immunoSEQ multiplex PCR; TCRdb's copy has only in-frame clones and lacks some. This table holds about 82,000 clones, about nine tenths found once. This sequence originates from a human donor in good health. Sequenced material: Tregs sorted from blood. J is TRBJ1-2 and V is TRBV7-9; D unclear. The CDR3 loop reads CASRAEVGGYTF. For the CDR3, the DNA is TGTGCCAGCAGGGCAGAAGTCGGAGGCTACACCTTC.